This T cell receptor beta chain was found in a study of shared clonotypes between healthy human individuals. Background on the study: Each donor had three CD4 naive, three CD4 memory, two CD8 naive and one CD8 memory plate. The study's findings and limits: Generation probability values for non-shared clonotypes were lower than those for clonotypes shared by all four donors. Genetic and exposure-history diversity was limited by the few donors.

The naive CD8 subset, CD45RO-negative cells positively selected for CCR7, excluded terminally differentiated effector memory CD45RA+ cells. Concerning this clone itself: What it recognizes is unknown.

V dropped 5 bases and J dropped 11; count of bases not matched to a gene: 21. The CDR3 has 18 amino acids. Germline CDR1 SGHVS, CDR2 FNYEAQ. Across several immunoSEQ plates, the genomic DNA of each subset was split evenly. Clones were sequenced by immunoSEQ multiplex PCR, and TCRdb holds only the in-frame ones, with some missing. The data show about 2 million clones, just under 95% seen once. V and J are TRBV7-6 and TRBJ1-6; TRBD1 aligns across 7 bases. This receptor was taken from a man between 18 and 35 years old in good health. Input material: naive CD8+ T cells sorted from blood. CDR3 sequence reads: CASSTRDSLGDIAPPLHF. CDR3 in DNA: TGTGCCAGCAGCACCCGGGACAGCCTGGGGGATATCGCGCCACCCCTCCACTTT. Full variable domain (remainder filled in from reference TRBV7-6 and TRBJ1-6): GAGVSQSPRYKVTKRGQDVALRCDPISGHVSLYWYRQALGQGPEFLTYFNYEAQQDKSGLPNDRFSAERPEGSISTLTIQRTEQRDSAMYRCASSTRDSLGDIAPPLHFGNGTRLTVT.